This TCR beta chain was profiled in a study of T cell changes during pregnancy in multiple sclerosis. Method: immunoSEQ multiplex PCR; TCRdb's copy keeps in-frame clones and lacks some. The data contain 80,000 to 100,000 clones, 75% to 95% of them singletons. Trimming left V 3 bases short and J 5 bases short, with 16 bases between. Germline CDR1 reads MNHNS; CDR2 reads SASEGT. The CDR3 contains 16 residues. The origin of this receptor is a female donor in good health, enrolled as a control in a pregnancy study. The chain joins TRBV6-1 to TRBJ1-4; tentatively, D is TRBD1 (6 bases). The sequencing used peripheral blood, collected after pregnancy. DNA for the CDR3: TGTGCCAGCAGTGAGAGAGGGGGGGCCACCAATGAAAAACTGTTTTTT. This translates into CASSERGGATNEKLFF.